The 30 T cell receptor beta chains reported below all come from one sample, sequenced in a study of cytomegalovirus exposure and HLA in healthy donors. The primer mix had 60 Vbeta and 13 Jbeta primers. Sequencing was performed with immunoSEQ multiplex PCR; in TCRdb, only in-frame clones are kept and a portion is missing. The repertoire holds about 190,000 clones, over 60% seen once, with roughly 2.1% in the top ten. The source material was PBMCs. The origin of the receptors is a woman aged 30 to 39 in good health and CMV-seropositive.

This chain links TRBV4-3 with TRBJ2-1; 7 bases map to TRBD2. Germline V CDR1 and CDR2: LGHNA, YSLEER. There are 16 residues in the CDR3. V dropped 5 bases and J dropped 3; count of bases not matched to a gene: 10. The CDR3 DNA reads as TGCGCCAGCAGCACCCAGCGGGGTCCTGTCTACAATGAGCAGTTCTTC. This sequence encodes CASSTQRGPVYNEQFF.

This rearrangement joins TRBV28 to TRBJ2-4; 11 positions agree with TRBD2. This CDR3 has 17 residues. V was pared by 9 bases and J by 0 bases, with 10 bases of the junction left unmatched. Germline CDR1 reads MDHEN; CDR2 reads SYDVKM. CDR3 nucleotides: TGTGCCAGTTTAGCGGGAGGGCCTAATATAGCCAAAAACATTCAGTACTTC. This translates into CASLAGGPNIAKNIQYF.

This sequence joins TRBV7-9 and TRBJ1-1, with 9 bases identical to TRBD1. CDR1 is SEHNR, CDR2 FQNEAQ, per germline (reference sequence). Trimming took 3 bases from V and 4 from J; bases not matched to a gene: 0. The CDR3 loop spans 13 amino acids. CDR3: CASSLTGGTEAFF. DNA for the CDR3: TGTGCCAGCAGCTTGACAGGGGGCACTGAAGCTTTCTTT.

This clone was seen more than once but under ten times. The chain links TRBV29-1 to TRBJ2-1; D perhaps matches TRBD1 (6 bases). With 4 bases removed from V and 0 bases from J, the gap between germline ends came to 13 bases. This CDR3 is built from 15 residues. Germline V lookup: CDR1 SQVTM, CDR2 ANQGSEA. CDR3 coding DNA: TGCAGCGTTGTCCCTGACAGGCTCTCCTACAATGAGCAGTTCTTC. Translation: CSVVPDRLSYNEQFF.

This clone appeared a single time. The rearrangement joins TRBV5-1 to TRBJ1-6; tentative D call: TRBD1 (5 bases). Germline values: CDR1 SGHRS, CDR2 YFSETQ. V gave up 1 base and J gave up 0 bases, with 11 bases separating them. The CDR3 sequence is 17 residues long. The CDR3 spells CASSLFQGGSYNSPLHF. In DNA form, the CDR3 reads TGCGCCAGCAGCTTGTTCCAGGGAGGCTCCTATAATTCACCCCTCCACTTT.

The CDR3, as DNA: TGCGCCAGCAGCTCAGACAGAAAAACTGAAGCTTTCTTT. Encoded protein: CASSSDRKTEAFF. The rearrangement links TRBV5-1 to TRBJ1-1; D may be TRBD1 (5 bases). V shed 3 bases and J shed 5 bases, with 11 bases lying between them. Germline V gives CDR1 SGHRS, CDR2 YFSETQ. CDR3 length equals 13 residues.

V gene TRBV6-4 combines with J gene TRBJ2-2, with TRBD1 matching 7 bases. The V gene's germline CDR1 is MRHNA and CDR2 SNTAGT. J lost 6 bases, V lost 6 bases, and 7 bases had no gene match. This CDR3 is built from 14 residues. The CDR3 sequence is CASRARGPSGELFF. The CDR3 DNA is TGTGCCAGCAGGGCGAGGGGGCCGTCCGGGGAGCTGTTTTTT.

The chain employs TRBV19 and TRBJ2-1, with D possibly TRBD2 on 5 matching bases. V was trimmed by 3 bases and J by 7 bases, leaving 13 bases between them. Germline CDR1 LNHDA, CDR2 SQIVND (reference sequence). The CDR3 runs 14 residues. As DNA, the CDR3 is TGTGCCAGTAGTATGGAGGCAGCCAGGAATGAGCAGTTCTTC. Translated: CASSMEAARNEQFF.

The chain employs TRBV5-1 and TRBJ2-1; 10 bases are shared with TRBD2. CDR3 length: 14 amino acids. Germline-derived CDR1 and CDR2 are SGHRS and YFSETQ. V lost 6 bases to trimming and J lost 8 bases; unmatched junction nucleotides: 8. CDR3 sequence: CASKRASGSDEQFF. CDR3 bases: TGCGCCAGCAAGCGGGCTAGCGGGAGCGATGAGCAGTTCTTC. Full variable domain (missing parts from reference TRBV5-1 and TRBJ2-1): KAGVTQTPRYLIKTRGQQVTLSCSPISGHRSVSWYQQTPGQGLQFLFEYFSETQRNKGNFPGRFSGRQFSNSRSEMNVSTLELGDSALYLCASKRASGSDEQFFGPGTRLTVL.

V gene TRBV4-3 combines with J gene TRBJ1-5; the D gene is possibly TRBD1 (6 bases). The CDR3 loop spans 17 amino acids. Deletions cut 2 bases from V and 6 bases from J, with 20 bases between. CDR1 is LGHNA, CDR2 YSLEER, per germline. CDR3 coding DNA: TGCGCCAGCAGCCAATCCACAGGGTCCCGCGTGGGTCAGCCCCAGCATTTT. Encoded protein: CASSQSTGSRVGQPQHF.

CDR3 in amino acids: CSVGWDRENPNTEAFF. CDR3 nucleotides: TGCAGCGTGGGCTGGGACAGAGAGAATCCGAACACTGAAGCTTTCTTT. The chain combines TRBV29-1 with TRBJ1-1; 7 bases map to TRBD1. The germline V gene has CDR1 SQVTM and CDR2 ANQGSEA. The V segment lost 6 bases and the J segment 1 base; nucleotides outside the gene matches: 14. This CDR3 contains 16 residues.

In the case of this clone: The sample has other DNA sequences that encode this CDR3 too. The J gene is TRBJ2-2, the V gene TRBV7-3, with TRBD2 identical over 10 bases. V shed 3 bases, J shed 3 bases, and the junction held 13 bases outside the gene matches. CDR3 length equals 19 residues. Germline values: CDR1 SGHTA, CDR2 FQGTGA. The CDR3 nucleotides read TGTGCCAGCAGCTTCACCCTCGGAAGCGGGAGGGAGTACACCGGGGAGCTGTTTTTT. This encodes CASSFTLGSGREYTGELFF.

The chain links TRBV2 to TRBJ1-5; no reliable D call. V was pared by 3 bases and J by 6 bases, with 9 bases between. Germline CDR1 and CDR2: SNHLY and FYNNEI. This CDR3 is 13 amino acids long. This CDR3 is CASSDEGSQPQHF. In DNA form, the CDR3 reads TGTGCCAGCAGTGACGAGGGTAGTCAGCCCCAGCATTTT.

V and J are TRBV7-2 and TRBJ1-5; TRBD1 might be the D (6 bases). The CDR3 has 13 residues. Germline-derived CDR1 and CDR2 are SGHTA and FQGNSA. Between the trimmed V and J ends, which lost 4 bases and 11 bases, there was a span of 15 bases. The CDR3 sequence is CASSSRGSLAQHF. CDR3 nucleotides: TGTGCCAGCAGCTCCAGGGGTTCGTTGGCCCAGCATTTT.

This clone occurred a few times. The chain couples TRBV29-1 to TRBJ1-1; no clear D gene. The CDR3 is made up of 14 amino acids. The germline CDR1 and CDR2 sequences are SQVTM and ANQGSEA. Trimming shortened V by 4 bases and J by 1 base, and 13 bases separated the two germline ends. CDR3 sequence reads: CSVAAGTKNTEAFF. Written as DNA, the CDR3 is TGCAGCGTTGCGGCAGGCACGAAGAACACTGAAGCTTTCTTT. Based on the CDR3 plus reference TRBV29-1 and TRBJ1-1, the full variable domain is SAVISQKPSRDICQRGTSLTIQCQVDSQVTMMFWYRQQPGQSLTLIATANQGSEATYESGFVIDKFPISRPNLTFSTLTVSNMSPEDSSIYLCSVAAGTKNTEAFFGQGTRLTVV.

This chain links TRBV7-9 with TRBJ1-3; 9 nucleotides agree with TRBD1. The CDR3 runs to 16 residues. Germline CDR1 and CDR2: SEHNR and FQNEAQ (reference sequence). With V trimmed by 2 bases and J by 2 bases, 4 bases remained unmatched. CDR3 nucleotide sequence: TGTGCCAGCAGCTTAAGGGGACAGGGACCTGGAAACACCATATATTTT. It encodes CASSLRGQGPGNTIYF.

The CDR3 here is CATARGIEETQYF. CDR3 bases: TGCGCCACCGCACGGGGTATCGAAGAGACCCAGTACTTC. The chain couples TRBV4-1 to TRBJ2-5; tentatively, D is TRBD2 (5 bases). Germline CDR1 and CDR2: MGHRA and YSYEKL. The CDR3 loop spans 13 amino acids. The V and J ends lost 10 bases and 3 bases respectively, with 15 bases between them.

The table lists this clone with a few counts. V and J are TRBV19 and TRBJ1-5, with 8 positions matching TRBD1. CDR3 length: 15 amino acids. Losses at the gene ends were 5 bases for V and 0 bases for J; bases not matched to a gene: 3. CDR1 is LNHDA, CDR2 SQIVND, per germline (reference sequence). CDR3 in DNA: TGTGCCAGTAGTTTGGGACAGGCTAGCAATCAGCCCCAGCATTTT. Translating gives CASSLGQASNQPQHF.

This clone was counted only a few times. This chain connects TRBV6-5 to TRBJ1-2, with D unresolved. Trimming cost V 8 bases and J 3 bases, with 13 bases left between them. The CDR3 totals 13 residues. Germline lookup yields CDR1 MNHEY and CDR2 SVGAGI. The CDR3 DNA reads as TGTGCCAGCTCGTCTGGCAGGTACTATGGCTACACCTTC. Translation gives CASSSGRYYGYTF.

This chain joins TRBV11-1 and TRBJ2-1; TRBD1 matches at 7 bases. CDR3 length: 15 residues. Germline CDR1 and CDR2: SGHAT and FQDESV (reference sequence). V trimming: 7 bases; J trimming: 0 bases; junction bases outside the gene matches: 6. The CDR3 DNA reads TGTGCCAGCAAGACCGGGACAGTCTCCTACAATGAGCAGTTCTTC. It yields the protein CASKTGTVSYNEQFF.

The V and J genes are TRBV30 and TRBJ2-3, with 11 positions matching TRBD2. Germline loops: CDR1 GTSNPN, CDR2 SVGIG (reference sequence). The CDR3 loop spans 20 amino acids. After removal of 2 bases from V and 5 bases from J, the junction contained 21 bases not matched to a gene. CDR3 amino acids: CAWSLFAGRTSGGPVDTQYF. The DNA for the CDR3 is TGTGCCTGGAGTCTATTCGCGGGAAGAACTAGCGGGGGACCCGTAGATACGCAGTATTTT.

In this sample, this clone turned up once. Here the CDR3 reads CASLTGQRNEKLFF. The CDR3, as DNA: TGTGCCAGCTTAACGGGACAGCGGAATGAAAAACTGTTTTTT. The V gene is TRBV28, the J gene TRBJ1-4; 7 bases map to TRBD1. The CDR3 runs to 14 residues. From germline, CDR1 is MDHEN and CDR2 SYDVKM. With V trimmed by 8 bases and J by 5 bases, 8 bases remained unmatched.

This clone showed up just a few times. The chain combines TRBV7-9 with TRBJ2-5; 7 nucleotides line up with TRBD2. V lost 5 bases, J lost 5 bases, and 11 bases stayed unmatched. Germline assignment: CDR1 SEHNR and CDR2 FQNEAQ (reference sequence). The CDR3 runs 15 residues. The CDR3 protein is CASSQVGGSGETQYF. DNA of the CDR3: TGTGCCAGCAGCCAAGTAGGCGGGAGTGGGGAGACCCAGTACTTC.

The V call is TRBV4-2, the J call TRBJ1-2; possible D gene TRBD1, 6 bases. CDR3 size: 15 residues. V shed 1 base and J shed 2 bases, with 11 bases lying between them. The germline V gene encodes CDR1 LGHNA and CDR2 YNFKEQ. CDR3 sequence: CASSQVGGANYGYTF. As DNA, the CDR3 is TGTGCCAGCAGCCAAGTTGGGGGGGCAAACTATGGCTACACCTTC.

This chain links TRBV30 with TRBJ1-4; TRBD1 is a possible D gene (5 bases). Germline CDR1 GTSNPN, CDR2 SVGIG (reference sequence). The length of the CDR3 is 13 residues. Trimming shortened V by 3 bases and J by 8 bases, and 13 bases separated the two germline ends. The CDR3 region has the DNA TGTGCCTGGAGAAAAGGGGTTGAAGAAAAACTGTTTTTT. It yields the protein CAWRKGVEEKLFF.

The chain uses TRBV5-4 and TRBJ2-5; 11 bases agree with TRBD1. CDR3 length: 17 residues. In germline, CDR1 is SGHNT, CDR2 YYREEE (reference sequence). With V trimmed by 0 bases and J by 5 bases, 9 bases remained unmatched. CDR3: CASSLGVRTGGTETQYF. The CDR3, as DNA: TGTGCCAGCAGCTTGGGGGTACGGACAGGGGGCACGGAGACCCAGTACTTC.

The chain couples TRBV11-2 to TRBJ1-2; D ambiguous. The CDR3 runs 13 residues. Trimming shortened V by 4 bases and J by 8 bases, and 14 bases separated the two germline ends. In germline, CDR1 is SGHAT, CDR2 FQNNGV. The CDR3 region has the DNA TGTGCCAGCAGCTCTCCGAGGGAATGGGGCTACACCTTC. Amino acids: CASSSPREWGYTF.

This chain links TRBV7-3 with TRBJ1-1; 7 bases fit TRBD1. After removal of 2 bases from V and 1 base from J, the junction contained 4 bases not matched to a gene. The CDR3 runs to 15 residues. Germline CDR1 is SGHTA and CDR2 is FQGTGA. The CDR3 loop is CASSLPGDRNTEAFF. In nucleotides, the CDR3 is TGTGCCAGCAGCTTACCGGGGGACAGGAACACTGAAGCTTTCTTT.

CDR3 nucleotide sequence: TGCAGCGGAAGCGGTGGACTTCCCTACGAGCAGTACTTC. Translation: CSGSGGLPYEQYF. The chain employs TRBV29-1 and TRBJ2-7, with D perhaps matching TRBD2 (5 bases). CDR3 length equals 13 residues. The ends were cut back, 7 bases at V and 2 bases at J, with 15 bases in the middle. Germline V gene data show CDR1 as SQVTM and CDR2 as ANQGSEA.

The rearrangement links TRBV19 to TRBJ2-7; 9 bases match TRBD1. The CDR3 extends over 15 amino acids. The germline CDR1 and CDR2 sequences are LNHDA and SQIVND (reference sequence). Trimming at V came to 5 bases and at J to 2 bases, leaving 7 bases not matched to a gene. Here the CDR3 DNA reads TGTGCCAGTAGTTTGGACAGGGGACTGCCCTACGAGCAGTACTTC. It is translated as CASSLDRGLPYEQYF.